The 20 T cell receptor beta chains below all came from one sample that was sequenced in a study of blood T cells in healthy people across ages. It was with a sample-barcoded 5' primer and a J-beta primer mix that a second PCR of roughly 6 to 12 cycles was run. TCRdb processed the 5' RACE reads anew with MiXCR; each CDR3 protein has one entry. The sample holds fewer than 2,000,000 distinct CDR3 sequences, almost 35% seen once. The source material was blood. The receptors come from a woman aged 25 to 39 in good health.

The V call is TRBV27, the J call TRBJ2-4; tentative D call: TRBD2 (5 bases). Deletions cut 7 bases from V and 0 bases from J, with 16 bases between. CDR3 length equals 16 residues. The germline gives CDR1 MNHEY, CDR2 SMNVEV (reference sequence). Written as DNA, the CDR3 is TGTGCCAGCATGGGAGAGGTGGGGATAGCCAAAAACATTCAGTACTTC. Encoded protein: CASMGEVGIAKNIQYF.

The J gene is TRBJ2-1, the V gene TRBV5-1; D possibly matches TRBD1 or TRBD2 (6 bases each). CDR1 and CDR2 from the germline V gene are SGHRS and YFSETQ. The CDR3 covers 16 residues. Trimming took off 5 bases at V and 2 bases at J, with 17 bases between the two ends. CDR3 DNA: TGCGCCAGCAGTTACCCGAAAGGGGGGCCCTACAATGAGCAGTTCTTC. Amino acid sequence: CASSYPKGGPYNEQFF.

There are a few counts of this clonotype. V is TRBV29-1 and J is TRBJ2-5; D is unresolved. V lost 7 bases and J lost 5, with 14 bases in between. CDR3 length: 12 residues. Germline V gene data show CDR1 as SQVTM and CDR2 as ANQGSEA. The DNA of the CDR3 is TGCAGCGCCCGGTCGAACTGGGAGACCCAGTACTTC. This encodes CSARSNWETQYF.

This clonotype turned up a few times. The rearrangement links TRBV11-2 to TRBJ2-1; D not resolved. CDR3 size: 15 residues. Germline CDR1 and CDR2: SGHAT and FQNNGV. Trimming stripped 4 bases from V and 8 bases from J, with 18 bases between. The CDR3 here is CASSSGGTLAHEQFF. The CDR3 coding sequence is TGTGCCAGCAGCTCCGGTGGAACCCTTGCGCATGAGCAGTTCTTC.

The chain employs TRBV11-2 and TRBJ2-1; TRBD1 or TRBD2 may be the D gene (5 bases each). CDR3 size: 17 residues. Trimming stripped 4 bases from V and 0 bases from J, with 16 bases between. Germline V gives CDR1 SGHAT, CDR2 FQNNGV. CDR3 loop: CASSSIGTPSSYNEQFF. Here the CDR3 DNA reads TGTGCCAGCAGCTCGATTGGGACCCCAAGCTCCTACAATGAGCAGTTCTTC. Drawing the rest from reference TRBV11-2 and TRBJ2-1, the complete variable domain is EAGVAQSPRYKIIEKRQSVAFWCNPISGHATLYWYQQILGQGPKLLIQFQNNGVVDDSQLPKDRFSAERLKGVDSTLKIQPAKLEDSAVYLCASSSIGTPSSYNEQFFGPGTRLTVL.

This clonotype appeared once. A read error may produce the germline difference seen at one junction end. CDR3 DNA sequence: TGTGCCAGCAGCACCGGACCACCAATGGATACGCGGTATTTT. Its protein is CASSTGPPMDTRYF. The V call is TRBV12-3 or TRBV12-4, the J call TRBJ2-3; D is unresolved. The CDR3 spans 14 residues.

Concerning this clonotype: A single base separates this from a much larger clone, so it may be a read error. The V and J genes are TRBV10-3 and TRBJ2-5; D may correspond to TRBD1 or TRBD2 (5 bases each). Per germline, CDR1 ENHRY and CDR2 SYGVKD. The CDR3 is 12 residues long. The CDR3 bases are TGTGCCATCTCCCGGGGCCAAGAGACCCTGTACTTC. Translating it yields CAISRGQETLYF.

This clonotype was counted only a few times. V is TRBV30 and J is TRBJ1-2, with D uncertain. Germline assignment: CDR1 GTSNPN and CDR2 SVGIG (reference sequence). With 4 bases removed from V and 4 bases from J, the gap between germline ends came to 13 bases. This CDR3 comprises 13 residues. CDR3 amino acids: CAWIPGRPYGYTF. For the CDR3, the DNA is TGTGCCTGGATCCCAGGCAGACCCTATGGCTACACCTTC.

This clonotype was counted only a few times. CDR3 protein: CASSFTLAYEQYF. The DNA of the CDR3 is TGCGCCAGCAGCTTTACATTGGCCTACGAGCAGTACTTC. This sequence joins TRBV5-1 and TRBJ2-7; no firm D call. This CDR3 has 13 amino acids. V lost 2 bases, J lost 2 bases, and 8 bases lay in between. The germline V gene encodes CDR1 SGHRS and CDR2 YFSETQ.

The chain is built from TRBV30 and TRBJ1-1; possible D gene TRBD1, 5 bases. The germline V gene has CDR1 GTSNPN and CDR2 SVGIG (reference sequence). Trimming stripped 3 bases from V and 0 bases from J, with 8 bases between. This CDR3 has 13 amino acids. The CDR3 nucleotides are TGTGCCTGGAGCTTGGGGGTGAACACTGAAGCTTTCTTT. As protein: CAWSLGVNTEAFF.

Only a few counts were recorded for this clonotype. The J gene is TRBJ1-1, the V gene TRBV28; D is uncertain. This CDR3 region has 14 residues. The germline V and J ends were trimmed by 2 bases and 1 base, with 8 bases remaining between them. Germline V gene sequence: CDR1 MDHEN, CDR2 SYDVKM. The CDR3 DNA reads TGTGCCAGCAGTTTACCAGAAGGGAACACTGAAGCTTTCTTT. Protein: CASSLPEGNTEAFF.

The V and J genes are TRBV6-2 or TRBV6-3 and TRBJ1-2, with D maybe TRBD1 (6 bases). The CDR3 is made up of 15 amino acids. Germline CDR1 MNHEY, CDR2 SVGEGT. V was shortened by 2 bases and J by 6 bases, with 16 bases between the two germline ends. CDR3 amino acids: CASSYGGAALDGYTF. The CDR3 DNA is TGTGCCAGCAGTTACGGGGGGGCGGCTCTCGATGGCTACACCTTC.

The sample holds a few counts of this clonotype. The chain recombines TRBV7-9 with TRBJ2-6; D might be TRBD2 (5 bases). Germline loops: CDR1 SEHNR, CDR2 FQNEAQ (reference sequence). Between the trimmed V and J ends, which lost 5 bases and 1 base, there was a span of 15 bases. CDR3 length: 17 amino acids. CDR3 nucleotides: TGTGCCAGCAGCCTTGGGAGTAGGAGGTCTGGGGCCAACGTCCTGACTTTC. Its protein is CASSLGSRRSGANVLTF.

This clonotype has a handful of counts. The gene calls are TRBV7-2 and TRBJ2-7, with 7 positions matching TRBD1. V was clipped by 1 base and J by 7 bases; unmatched bases: 10. The germline V gene encodes CDR1 SGHTA and CDR2 FQGNSA. This CDR3 is 15 amino acids long. The CDR3 loop reads CASSLGGQSRREQYF. In DNA form, the CDR3 reads TGTGCCAGCAGCTTAGGGGGACAGTCCAGGAGGGAGCAGTACTTC.

This clonotype appeared many times. The rearrangement joins TRBV4-1 to TRBJ2-1; D is perhaps TRBD1 (5 bases). Per germline, CDR1 MGHRA and CDR2 YSYEKL. The CDR3 covers 15 residues. V dropped 4 bases and J dropped 4 bases, with 14 bases sitting between them. This CDR3 reads CASSPEDIIYNEQFF. For the CDR3, the DNA is TGCGCCAGCAGCCCAGAGGACATTATATACAATGAGCAGTTCTTC.

This clonotype showed up just a few times. The chain couples TRBV18 to TRBJ2-3; 10 nucleotides agree with TRBD2. V was clipped by 3 bases and J by 6 bases; unmatched bases: 15. The CDR3 contains 18 residues. Germline assignment: CDR1 KGHSH and CDR2 LQKENI. CDR3 in DNA: TGTGCCAGCTCACCGGGACTCAGCGGGGGGGCCGACTTGGATACGCAGTATTTT. Translated, it gives CASSPGLSGGADLDTQYF.

Details on this clonotype: One end of the junction is discordant with germline, which a read error may explain. V usage is TRBV19 and J usage is TRBJ1-1; 7 bases agree with TRBD1. CDR3 length: 15 amino acids. Per the germline V gene, CDR1 is LNHDA and CDR2 is SQIVND (reference sequence). This chain's CDR3 is CAGSVRQGMNTEAFF. The DNA for the CDR3 is TGTGCCGGTAGTGTAAGACAGGGAATGAACACTGAAGCTTTCTTT. Full variable domain (missing parts from reference TRBV19 and TRBJ1-1): DGGITQSPKYLFRKEGQNVTLSCEQNLNHDAMYWYRQDPGQGLRLIYYSQIVNDFQKGDIAEGYSVSREKKESFPLTVTSAQKNPTAFYLCAGSVRQGMNTEAFFGQGTRLTVV.

J is TRBJ1-2 and V is TRBV7-9; possible D gene TRBD1, 6 bases. V gave up 5 bases and J gave up 4 bases, with 14 bases separating them. The V gene's germline CDR1 is SEHNR and CDR2 FQNEAQ (reference sequence). The CDR3 has 14 amino acids. DNA for the CDR3: TGTGCCAGCAGCCCAGGGGTAGACGGCTATGGCTACACCTTC. This sequence encodes CASSPGVDGYGYTF.

This clonotype was recorded at least ten times. The rearrangement joins TRBV5-5 to TRBJ1-2, with 7 bases aligning to TRBD1. Germline values: CDR1 SGHKS, CDR2 YYEKEE (reference sequence). The V gene end was trimmed by 4 bases and the J gene end by 1 base; junction bases not matched to a gene: 4. The CDR3 covers 14 residues. CDR3 in amino acids: CASSRDRVNYGYTF. DNA of the CDR3: TGTGCCAGCAGCCGGGACAGAGTTAACTATGGCTACACCTTC.

The chain employs TRBV20-1 and TRBJ2-7; a weak D match, TRBD1 (6 bases). Trimming shortened V by 5 bases and J by 4 bases, and 15 bases separated the two germline ends. This CDR3 has 13 amino acids. CDR1 is DFQATT, CDR2 SNEGSKA, per germline (reference sequence). The CDR3 sequence: CSARLGAGYEQYF. The CDR3 DNA reads as TGCAGTGCTCGGTTGGGGGCAGGGTACGAGCAGTACTTC.